A selection of T cell receptor beta chains follows, all from one sample in a study of blood T cell repertoires in COVID-19. Profiling relied on immunoSEQ multiplex PCR, and the TCRdb table lists in-frame clones only, not all of them. The sample lists around 100,000 clones, 91% occurring once. The source material was peripheral blood. Receptors originate from a man between 50 and 59 years old with acute or convalescent COVID-19. Each CDR3 is given with its conserved first and last residue. Fields, in order: V gene, clone size, D gene, J gene, CDR3 DNA, CDR3 protein. The D gene is left open where the match is weak. Clone sizes are given selectively: once, few, many, or a class where the clone is expanded.

TRBV19	-	-	TRBJ2-5	TGTGCCAGTAGTTCCGGGACAATCGCCCAAGAGACCCAGTACTTC	CASSSGTIAQETQYF
TRBV29-1	-	-	TRBJ2-1	TGCAGCGTCCCACAGGGGGGGCTGTACGACAATGAGCAGTTCTTC	CSVPQGGLYDNEQFF
TRBV4-3	once	TRBD1	TRBJ1-2	TGCGCCAGCAGCCAAGCCGGGACAGGGGGTCTCTATGGCTACACCTTC	CASSQAGTGGLYGYTF
TRBV6-4	-	-	TRBJ1-3	TGTGCCAGCAGCTACAGGGCCATTAAGGGAAACACCATATATTTT	CASSYRAIKGNTIYF
TRBV29-1	-	-	TRBJ1-2	TGCAGCGGCCGTTCCCTGCACAGTCTCGGTCCTGGCTACACCTTC	CSGRSLHSLGPGYTF
TRBV19	-	-	TRBJ2-3	TGTGCCAGTAGAGACAATACCCCCTCAGATACGCAGTATTTT	CASRDNTPSDTQYF
TRBV5-1	-	TRBD2	TRBJ2-1	TGCGCCAGCAGCAATCCTAGCGGGGCAATAAATGAGCAGTTCTTC	CASSNPSGAINEQFF
TRBV6-5	-	-	TRBJ1-1	TGTGCCAGCAGCCAAAGGCGTCAGGTTAGCACTGAAGCTTTCTTT	CASSQRRQVSTEAFF
TRBV7-9	-	-	TRBJ1-2	TGTGCCAGCAGCTTGAGTGGGGGCCTTAACTATGGCTACACCTTC	CASSLSGGLNYGYTF
TRBV2	-	-	TRBJ1-2	TGTGCCAGCAGCAGTTACAGCAACTCTAACTATGGCTACACCTTC	CASSSYSNSNYGYTF
TRBV11-3	-	-	TRBJ2-7	TGTGCCAGCAGCTCCGCCCCCCGGACATCCCGCGAGCAGTACTTC	CASSSAPRTSREQYF
TRBV2	-	-	TRBJ1-2	TGTGCCAGCATCTCCCGGGGGGACGGGGGCTACACCTTC	CASISRGDGGYTF
TRBV18	-	TRBD1	TRBJ2-2	TGTGCCAGCACTACAGGGGTTGACACCGGGGAGCTGTTTTTT	CASTTGVDTGELFF
TRBV28	once	-	TRBJ1-5	TGTGCCAGCAGAGAACAGGGAAATCAGCCCCAGCATTTT	CASREQGNQPQHF
TRBV7-3	-	TRBD2	TRBJ2-5	TGTGCCAGCAGCTTATCCCCTAGCGGGGGCCAAGAGACCCAGTACTTC	CASSLSPSGGQETQYF
TRBV7-9	-	TRBD1	TRBJ1-4	TGTGCCAGCAGCTCGTCCCGGGACAGGGCCCAAAGGGAAAAACTGTTTTTT	CASSSSRDRAQREKLFF
TRBV5-1	-	TRBD1	TRBJ2-1	TGCGCCAGCAGCACCCCCCGACAGGGACAATATGTCTTC	CASSTPRQGQYVF
TRBV4-3	-	-	TRBJ1-2	TGCGCCAGCAGCCAAGATCATTCAACAGGAGGGGTCTATGGCTACACCTTC	CASSQDHSTGGVYGYTF
TRBV3-1/TRBV3-2	-	TRBD2	TRBJ2-2	TGTGCCAGCAGCCTCCTCGGGGGGGGCACCGGGGAGCTGTTTTTT	CASSLLGGGTGELFF
TRBV13	-	-	TRBJ2-1	TGTGCCAGCAGCTTAGAAGCGGGCACGTACAATGAGCAGTTCTTC	CASSLEAGTYNEQFF
TRBV7-8	-	TRBD1	TRBJ1-2	TGTGCCAGCAGCTTATGGGACAGGGGCGGCGACTATGGCTACACCTTC	CASSLWDRGGDYGYTF
TRBV19	once	TRBD2	TRBJ2-1	TGTGCCAGTCACCTACTACCAGGGACTAGCGTGAATGAGCAGTTCTTC	CASHLLPGTSVNEQFF
TRBV11-3	-	TRBD1	TRBJ1-1	TGTGCCAGCAGCTCACAGGGGGGGAACACTGAAGCTTTCTTT	CASSSQGGNTEAFF
TRBV6-5	-	-	TRBJ1-4	TGTGCCAGCAGTTATTTGAACAGGGCTGAAAAACTGTTTTTT	CASSYLNRAEKLFF
TRBV7-2	-	-	TRBJ1-3	TGTGCCAGCAGCCAAAACCCACCGGGCTCTGGAAACACCATATATTTT	CASSQNPPGSGNTIYF
TRBV5-4	-	TRBD2	TRBJ2-3	TGTGCCAGCAGCTTGGTGGCCGTAGCGGGGGGGCTCAGCACAGATACGCAGTATTTT	CASSLVAVAGGLSTDTQYF
TRBV5-4	-	TRBD2	TRBJ2-5	TGTGCCAGCAGCTTGGCCGGGCGCGGGAGAGAGACCCAGTACTTC	CASSLAGRGRETQYF
TRBV27	-	-	TRBJ1-2	TGTGCCAGCAGTCTCGGGGGCGGGGGGTTCTATGGCTACACCTTC	CASSLGGGGFYGYTF
TRBV18	-	TRBD1	TRBJ2-7	TGTGCCAGCTCACCACTGGGACAGGGGGAAAACGAGCAGTACTTC	CASSPLGQGENEQYF
TRBV4-3	-	-	TRBJ1-4	TGCGCCAGCAGCCAAGAAGAGAACCGTCGGGAAAAACTGTTTTTT	CASSQEENRREKLFF
TRBV7-2	-	TRBD1	TRBJ2-7	TGTGCCAGCAGCTTAGTAGACAGGGGGTTGCCCTTCGAGCAGTACTTC	CASSLVDRGLPFEQYF
TRBV19	once	-	TRBJ1-5	TGTGCCAGTAGTATGGGCATCGATCAGCCCCAGCATTTT	CASSMGIDQPQHF
TRBV18	-	-	TRBJ1-2	TGTGCCAGCTCACCACTACGCGGTTGGCACTATGGCTACACCTTC	CASSPLRGWHYGYTF
TRBV2	-	TRBD1	TRBJ1-2	TGTGCCAGCACCCGGGACAGGAGGGGCTACACCTTC	CASTRDRRGYTF
TRBV9	-	-	TRBJ2-7	TGTGCCAGCAGCGTAGAAGGCAGGGACTACGAGCAGTACTTC	CASSVEGRDYEQYF
TRBV28	-	-	TRBJ2-7	TGTGCCAGCAGGTCAGACAGGTCCTACGAGCAGTACTTC	CASRSDRSYEQYF
TRBV6-2/TRBV6-3	-	-	TRBJ1-5	TGTGCCAGCAGTTACTCAGGAGGGGTTCAGCCCCAGCATTTT	CASSYSGGVQPQHF
TRBV6-5	-	-	TRBJ1-1	TGTGCCAGCAGGGTCGACAGATACATGAACACTGAAGCTTTCTTT	CASRVDRYMNTEAFF
TRBV18	-	-	TRBJ1-4	TGTGCCAGCTCACCCGGGGTTGGCGATGAAAAACTGTTTTTT	CASSPGVGDEKLFF
TRBV5-6	-	-	TRBJ1-2	TGTGCCAGCACCGCGTCGAGTCTTGAGGATGGCTACACCTTC	CASTASSLEDGYTF
TRBV7-2	-	-	TRBJ2-5	TGTGCCAGCAGCTTATATGGCAGCCAAGAGACCCAGTACTTC	CASSLYGSQETQYF
TRBV13	-	TRBD1	TRBJ1-4	TGTGCCAGCAGCCGCGGACAGGGCGATGAAAAACTGTTTTTT	CASSRGQGDEKLFF
TRBV7-9	-	-	TRBJ2-2	TGTGCCAGCGCGTATTTCGCGAACACCGGGGAGCTGTTTTTT	CASAYFANTGELFF
TRBV30	-	-	TRBJ1-2	TGTGCCTGGAGTGTCATCAGGGAATGCTATGGCTACACCTTC	CAWSVIRECYGYTF
TRBV19	once	TRBD1	TRBJ1-5	TGTGCCAGTAGTATCTTAGGGGGCGCAGGCAATCAGCCCCAGCATTTT	CASSILGGAGNQPQHF
TRBV15	-	TRBD1	TRBJ1-1	TGTGCCACCAGCAAGGGACAGGGGGGCACTGAAGCTTTCTTT	CATSKGQGGTEAFF
TRBV6-2/TRBV6-3	-	-	TRBJ1-5	TGTGCCAGCAGCTCCGGGGGGGGGAATCAGCCCCAGCATTTT	CASSSGGGNQPQHF